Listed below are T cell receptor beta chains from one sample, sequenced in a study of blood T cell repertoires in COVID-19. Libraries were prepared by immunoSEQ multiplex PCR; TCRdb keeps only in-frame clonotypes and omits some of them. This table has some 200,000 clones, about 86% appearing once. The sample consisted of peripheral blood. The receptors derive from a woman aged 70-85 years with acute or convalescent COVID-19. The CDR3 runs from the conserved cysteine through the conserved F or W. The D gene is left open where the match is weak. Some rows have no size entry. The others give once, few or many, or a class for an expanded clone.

TGCAGCGTCCGACAGGGGGTCGACAAACTGTTTTTT	CSVRQGVDKLFF	-	TRBV29-1	TRBJ1-4	TRBD1
TGTGCCAGCAGTCCCTCGAAACAGATGAAGCAGTACTTC	CASSPSKQMKQYF	-	TRBV12-3/TRBV12-4	TRBJ2-7	-
TGTGCCAGTAGGGACTTAGGAAAGGGTTTGTTCCAGCCCCAGCATTTT	CASRDLGKGLFQPQHF	-	TRBV19	TRBJ1-5	-
TGCGCCAGCAGTGAGGACAGCTTCACCGGGGAGCTGTTTTTT	CASSEDSFTGELFF	-	TRBV10-1	TRBJ2-2	-
TGTGCCAGCAGTCCGGACAGGGGATTTGAAAAACTGTTTTTT	CASSPDRGFEKLFF	-	TRBV2	TRBJ1-4	TRBD1
TGCAGCGTTGGGCAGCAGGGGGGCGCCTACAATGAGCAGTTCTTC	CSVGQQGGAYNEQFF	-	TRBV29-1	TRBJ2-1	-
TGCGCCAGCAGCCAAAATCCGTACAATGAGCAGTTCTTC	CASSQNPYNEQFF	-	TRBV4-1	TRBJ2-1	-
TGTGCCAGCAGTTTTCGGACAGGGGACGGTGTGGGGCGCAATCAGCCCCAGCATTTT	CASSFRTGDGVGRNQPQHF	few	TRBV6-2/TRBV6-3	TRBJ1-5	TRBD1
TGTGCCAGCAGCCCCTCGCGTGATAGCAATCAGCCCCAGCATTTT	CASSPSRDSNQPQHF	-	TRBV3-1/TRBV3-2	TRBJ1-5	-
TGCGCCAGCAGCTTGGTCTCGGGTAACACTGAAGCTTTCTTT	CASSLVSGNTEAFF	-	TRBV5-1	TRBJ1-1	-
TGTGCCAGCAGCCGGACAGGGGACTACGAGCAGTACTTC	CASSRTGDYEQYF	-	TRBV6-5	TRBJ2-7	TRBD1
TGCGCCAGCAACAGGGCAGGAGGAGATACGCAGTATTTT	CASNRAGGDTQYF	-	TRBV5-1	TRBJ2-3	-
TGTGCCAGCAGCTTAGCTGGCTTCAATCAGCCCCAGCATTTT	CASSLAGFNQPQHF	few	TRBV7-2	TRBJ1-5	-
TGTGCCAGCAGTGAACGGACAGGGGGCCCCTACGAGCAGTACTTC	CASSERTGGPYEQYF	-	TRBV6-1	TRBJ2-7	TRBD1
TGTGCCAGCTCACGGGGACTAGCGGGAGTAAGGGAGACCCAGTACTTC	CASSRGLAGVRETQYF	-	TRBV18	TRBJ2-5	TRBD2
TGCGCCAGCAGCTTTTTGGGGGGGTTCAATCAGCCCCAGCATTTT	CASSFLGGFNQPQHF	once	TRBV5-1	TRBJ1-5	-
TGCGCCAGCAGCCCCGGGACAGGGGTAGGTGGCTACACCTTC	CASSPGTGVGGYTF	-	TRBV10-2	TRBJ1-2	TRBD1
TGTGCCAGCAGCTTATTCGCGGGGGGGCCCTCCTACAATGAGCAGTTCTTC	CASSLFAGGPSYNEQFF	once	TRBV7-6	TRBJ2-1	TRBD2
TGTGCCAGCAGCCAAGTCGGGCTAGCGGGGACCTACGAGCAGTACTTC	CASSQVGLAGTYEQYF	-	TRBV14	TRBJ2-7	TRBD2
TGTGCCAGCAGCATAAGACAGGGGACGACCGGGGAGCTGTTTTTT	CASSIRQGTTGELFF	-	TRBV7-8	TRBJ2-2	TRBD1
TGTGCCAGCAGTCTACAGGGGGGAGATCAGCCCCAGCATTTT	CASSLQGGDQPQHF	-	TRBV27	TRBJ1-5	TRBD1
TGCGCCAGCAGCCAAGTGGGACTAGCCGCCAATGAGCAGTTCTTC	CASSQVGLAANEQFF	-	TRBV4-1	TRBJ2-1	TRBD2
TGTGCCACCAGCAGAGATCCACAGACAAAGATCAGCTCCTACAATGAGCAGTTCTTC	CATSRDPQTKISSYNEQFF	once	TRBV15	TRBJ2-1	-
TGCGCCAGCAGCCAAGGGGAGCTAACCCTTGGAAACACCATATATTTT	CASSQGELTLGNTIYF	-	TRBV4-3	TRBJ1-3	-
TGTGCCACCAGTGGGGGGACAGGGTCTAACACCGGGGAGCTGTTTTTT	CATSGGTGSNTGELFF	-	TRBV24-1	TRBJ2-2	TRBD1
TGTGCCAGTAGTGCATCGACAGGGTTTAATTCACCCCTCCACTTT	CASSASTGFNSPLHF	-	TRBV19	TRBJ1-6	TRBD1
TGCGCCAGCAGTAATTCGGGACAGTCTGGAAACACCATATATTTT	CASSNSGQSGNTIYF	-	TRBV5-1	TRBJ1-3	TRBD1
TGTGCCAGCTCACCTTTGGACTCCGCCAGTACCCAGTACTTC	CASSPLDSASTQYF	-	TRBV18	TRBJ2-5	-
TGTGCCAGCAGCTTAGGGACATATTCACCCCTCCACTTT	CASSLGTYSPLHF	few	TRBV7-9	TRBJ1-6	-
TGCGCCAGCAGCTTGGCTCAAGCCGCGAACACCGGGGAGCTGTTTTTT	CASSLAQAANTGELFF	-	TRBV5-1	TRBJ2-2	-
TGTGCCAGCAGCATCCCTACAGGGGGCTACAATTCACCCCTCCACTTT	CASSIPTGGYNSPLHF	-	TRBV3-1/TRBV3-2	TRBJ1-6	TRBD1
TGTGCCAGCAGCCAGACGGTGGGAGCGGGGGGTAACTACGAGCAGTACTTC	CASSQTVGAGGNYEQYF	-	TRBV7-9	TRBJ2-7	TRBD2
TGTGCCAGCAGCCCGGGGGGCAGTGGGAAAAAGACCCAGTACTTC	CASSPGGSGKKTQYF	-	TRBV5-5	TRBJ2-5	-
TGTGCCAGCAGCTTGGGTAGGGGCGAAGAGACCCAGTACTTC	CASSLGRGEETQYF	-	TRBV5-4	TRBJ2-5	-
TGTGCCATCAGCGGGGACAGGGGTGGGAATTCACCCCTCCACTTT	CAISGDRGGNSPLHF	-	TRBV10-3	TRBJ1-6	TRBD1
TGTGCCAGCAGATCACCACAGGGAAGTGCCTACGAGCAGTACTTC	CASRSPQGSAYEQYF	-	TRBV28	TRBJ2-7	-
TGTGCCAGCAGCTTTGGGCAGGGGGCGGCGTACGAGCAGTACTTC	CASSFGQGAAYEQYF	-	TRBV7-6	TRBJ2-7	TRBD1